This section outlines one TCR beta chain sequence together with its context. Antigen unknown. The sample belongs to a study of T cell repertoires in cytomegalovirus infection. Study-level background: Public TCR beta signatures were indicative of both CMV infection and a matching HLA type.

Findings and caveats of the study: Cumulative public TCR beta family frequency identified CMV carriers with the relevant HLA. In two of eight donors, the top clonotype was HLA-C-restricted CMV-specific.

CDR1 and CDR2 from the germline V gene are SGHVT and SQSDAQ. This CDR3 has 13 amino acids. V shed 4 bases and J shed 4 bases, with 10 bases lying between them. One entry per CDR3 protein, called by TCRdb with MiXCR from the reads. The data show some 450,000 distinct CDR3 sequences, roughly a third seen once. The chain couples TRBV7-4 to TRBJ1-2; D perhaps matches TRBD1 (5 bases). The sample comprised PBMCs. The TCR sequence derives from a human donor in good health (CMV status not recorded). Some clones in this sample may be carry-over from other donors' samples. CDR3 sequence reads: CASSWDSSYGYTF. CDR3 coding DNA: TGTGCCAGCAGCTGGGACTCGAGCTATGGCTACACCTTC.